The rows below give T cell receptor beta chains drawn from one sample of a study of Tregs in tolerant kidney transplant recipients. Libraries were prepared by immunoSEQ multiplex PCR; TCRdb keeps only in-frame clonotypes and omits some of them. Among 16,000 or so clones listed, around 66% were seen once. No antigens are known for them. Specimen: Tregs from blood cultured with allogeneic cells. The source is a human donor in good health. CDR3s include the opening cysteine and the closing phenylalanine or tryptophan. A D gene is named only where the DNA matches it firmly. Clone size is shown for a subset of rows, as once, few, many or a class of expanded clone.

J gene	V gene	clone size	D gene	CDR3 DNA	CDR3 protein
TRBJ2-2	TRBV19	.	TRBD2	TGTGCCAGTAGTATGACTAGCGGGAGGGTAGGTTTAGCCGGGGAGCTGTTTTTT	CASSMTSGRVGLAGELFF
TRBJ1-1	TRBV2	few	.	TGTGCCAGCAGTGTCGCCTATATGAACACTGAAGCTTTCTTT	CASSVAYMNTEAFF
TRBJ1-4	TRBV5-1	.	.	TGCGCCAGCAGCCCTCAGGGACGGGGGGGAAAACTGTTTTTT	CASSPQGRGGKLFF
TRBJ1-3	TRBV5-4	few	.	TGTGCCAGCAGCTTGTTACGTGAAAACACCATATATTTT	CASSLLRENTIYF
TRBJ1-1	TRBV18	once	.	TGTGCCAGCTCACCGCTAATGAACACTGAAGCTTTCTTT	CASSPLMNTEAFF
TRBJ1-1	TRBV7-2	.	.	TGTGCCAGCAGCTTAGTTGGGGCCACTGAAGCTTTCTTT	CASSLVGATEAFF
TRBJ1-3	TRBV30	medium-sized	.	TGTGCCTGGAGTGTAGGGACCGGCGGGAACACCATATATTTT	CAWSVGTGGNTIYF
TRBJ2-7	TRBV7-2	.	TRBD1	TGTGCCAGCAGCCCACAGGGGACAGGTGGGGTTTACGAGCAGTACTTC	CASSPQGTGGVYEQYF
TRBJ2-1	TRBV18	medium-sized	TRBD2	TGTGCCAGCTCCCCTAAAGCGGGAGGGCCGCGGGAGCAGTTCTTC	CASSPKAGGPREQFF
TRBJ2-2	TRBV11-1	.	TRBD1	TGTGCCAGCAGCCGGGACAGATGGAACACCGGGGAGCTGTTTTTT	CASSRDRWNTGELFF
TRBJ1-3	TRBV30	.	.	TGTGCCTTCAATTGGGTCTCTGGAAACACCATATATTTT	CAFNWVSGNTIYF
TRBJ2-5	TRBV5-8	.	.	TGTGCCAGCAGCTTAGGATCCGGACGCCAAGAGACCCAGTACTTC	CASSLGSGRQETQYF
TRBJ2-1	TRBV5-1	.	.	TGCGCCAGCAGCTACCCCATTCAGGGGCGCCGATACAATGAGCAGTTCTTC	CASSYPIQGRRYNEQFF
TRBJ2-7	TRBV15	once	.	TGTGCCACCAGCAGAGTGGATTCCTACGAGCAGTACTTC	CATSRVDSYEQYF
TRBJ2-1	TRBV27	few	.	TGTGCCAGCAGTCCCGGGACCCCCGGACGGTTCTTC	CASSPGTPGRFF
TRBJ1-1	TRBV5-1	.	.	TGCGCCAGCAGCTTGAGGCGGGGGGCCACTGAAGCTTTCTTT	CASSLRRGATEAFF
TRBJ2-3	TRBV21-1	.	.	TGTGCCAGCAGCAAAGAGGTGGATCTCACAGATACGCAGTATTTT	CASSKEVDLTDTQYF
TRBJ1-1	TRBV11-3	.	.	TGTGCCAGCAGGTTAGTGGGGACTGAAGCTTTCTTT	CASRLVGTEAFF
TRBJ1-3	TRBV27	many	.	TGTGCCAGCAGTCCCGACGTGGGTACTGGAAACACCATATATTTT	CASSPDVGTGNTIYF
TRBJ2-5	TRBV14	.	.	TGTGCCAGCGGACCCTCCAGAGAGACCCAGTACTTC	CASGPSRETQYF
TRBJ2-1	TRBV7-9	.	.	TGTGCCAGCAGCTTAAGGGAGGATGAGCAGTTCTTC	CASSLREDEQFF
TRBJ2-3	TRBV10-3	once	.	TGTGCCATCAGTGAGGGGTGGGTCGAAGATACGCAGTATTTT	CAISEGWVEDTQYF
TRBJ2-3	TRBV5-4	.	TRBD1	TGTGCCAGCAGCTTGCCAGGACAGGGACAGTATTTT	CASSLPGQGQYF
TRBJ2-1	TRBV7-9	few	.	TGTGCCAGCAGCTTAGCGGCAGGGGTGAATGAGCAGTTCTTC	CASSLAAGVNEQFF
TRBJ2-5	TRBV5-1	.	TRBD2	TGCGCCAGCAGCTCAGGACTAGCGGGAGGGGTAGAGGAGACCCAGTACTTC	CASSSGLAGGVEETQYF
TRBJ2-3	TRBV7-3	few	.	TGTGCCAGCAGCTTAAGAGGATCGGGGTCCTTTGATACGCAGTATTTT	CASSLRGSGSFDTQYF